These 10 T cell receptor beta chains came from one sample sequenced in a study of blood T cell repertoires in COVID-19. Sequenced by immunoSEQ multiplex PCR; TCRdb stores in-frame clones only, minus some. Of 37,000 or so clones listed, around 90% are singletons. Specimen: peripheral blood. The source of these receptors is a human donor in a cohort sampled during active COVID-19.

Worth noting for this clone: The same CDR3 arises from other DNA sequences in this sample as well. The CDR3 bases are TGTGCCAGCAGCGTAGAAGTTGGCGGAACCTACGAGCAGTACTTC. Protein sequence: CASSVEVGGTYEQYF. The genes are TRBV9 and TRBJ2-7; no reliable D call. Trimming left V 0 bases short and J 2 bases short, with 12 bases between. CDR1 and CDR2 from the germline V gene are SGDLS and YYNGEE. The CDR3 spans 15 residues.

This clone has just a few counts. The rearrangement links TRBV5-1 to TRBJ2-5, with TRBD1 as a possible D gene (6 bases). The CDR3 contains 15 residues. V lost 0 bases, J lost 3 bases, and 12 bases lay in between. CDR1 is SGHRS and CDR2 is YFSETQ in the germline V gene. The CDR3 sequence: CASSLVGYREETQYF. The CDR3 DNA reads TGCGCCAGCAGCTTGGTGGGGTACAGGGAAGAGACCCAGTACTTC.

The chain uses TRBV7-9 and TRBJ2-2, with 10 bases fitting TRBD2. Germline V gene lookup returns CDR1 SEHNR and CDR2 FQNEAQ (reference sequence). The length of the CDR3 is 16 residues. V was pared by 5 bases and J by 11 bases, with 14 bases of the junction left unmatched. In DNA, the CDR3 is TGTGCCAGCAGCCCCCGGGGTAGCGGGGGGTACCCCGAGCTGTTTTTT. Encoded protein: CASSPRGSGGYPELFF. The whole variable domain, filled in from reference TRBV7-9 and TRBJ2-2, reads DTGVSQNPRHKITKRGQNVTFRCDPISEHNRLYWYRQTLGQGPEFLTYFQNEAQLEKSRLLSDRFSAERPKGSFSTLEIQRTEQGDSAMYLCASSPRGSGGYPELFFGEGSRLTVL.

J is TRBJ1-1 and V is TRBV24-1; D unresolved. The CDR3 is 15 residues long. Germline CDR1 reads KGHDR; CDR2 reads SFDVKD. Trimming pared 4 bases from V and 4 bases from J, leaving 15 bases between. The CDR3 sequence is CATSDREHKTTEAFF. The CDR3 region has the DNA TGTGCCACCAGTGACCGGGAGCACAAGACCACTGAAGCTTTCTTT.

The chain couples TRBV6-2 or TRBV6-3 to TRBJ1-4; no clear D gene. The germline CDR1 and CDR2 sequences are MNHEY and SVGEGT. The V gene lost 2 bases and the J gene lost 3 bases, with 7 bases spanning the gap. CDR3 length: 14 residues. CDR3 loop: CASSYVSANEKLFF. In DNA, the CDR3 is TGTGCCAGCAGTTACGTGTCAGCTAATGAAAAACTGTTTTTT.

This clone was seen just once. The J gene is TRBJ2-3, the V gene TRBV6-5; D call uncertain. CDR1 MNHEY and CDR2 SVGAGI come from the germline V gene. The CDR3 runs 11 residues. Trimming removed 5 bases at V and 2 bases at J, with 2 bases between. CDR3 loop: CASSLTDTQYF. CDR3 bases: TGTGCCAGCAGTCTCACAGATACGCAGTATTTT.

The rearrangement links TRBV5-1 to TRBJ1-2; D gene unclear. CDR3 length: 15 residues. Germline V gene lookup returns CDR1 SGHRS and CDR2 YFSETQ. The V gene lost 0 bases and the J gene lost 0 bases, with 9 bases spanning the gap. This chain's CDR3 is CASSLGGTSNYGYTF. CDR3 nucleotides: TGCGCCAGCAGCTTGGGCGGCACCTCTAACTATGGCTACACCTTC.

J is TRBJ1-4 and V is TRBV7-8, with D perhaps matching TRBD1 (6 bases). V gave up 4 bases and J gave up 2 bases, with 14 bases separating them. The CDR3 is 16 amino acids. CDR1 and CDR2 from the germline V gene are SGHVS and FQNEAQ. Written as DNA, the CDR3 is TGTGCCAGCAGCTCTCTCAGGGGCACCACTAATGAAAAACTGTTTTTT. It specifies CASSSLRGTTNEKLFF.

The chain recombines TRBV6-2 or TRBV6-3 with TRBJ2-7, with D perhaps matching TRBD1 (6 bases). Trimming took off 5 bases at V and 6 bases at J, with 17 bases between the two ends. The CDR3 has 14 amino acids. Germline lookup yields CDR1 MNHEY and CDR2 SVGEGT. The CDR3 sequence is CASSDPGRRGEQYF. The CDR3 DNA follows: TGTGCCAGCAGTGATCCGGGTCGCAGGGGCGAGCAGTACTTC.

The chain links TRBV10-2 to TRBJ1-4; 7 nucleotides match TRBD1. Unmatched junction bases numbered 12, after V lost 6 bases and J lost 8 bases. The CDR3 consists of 15 residues. Germline CDR1 and CDR2: WSHSY and SAAADI. The CDR3 coding sequence is TGCGCCAGCAGGTCAACACAGGGGAATGGGGAAAAACTGTTTTTT. Protein sequence: CASRSTQGNGEKLFF.